This T cell receptor beta chain was recovered during a study of CD8+CD57+ T cells in acquired aplastic anemia (dated by TCRdb to between 2017 and 2018). A note on the overall study: DNA extracted from sorted CD4+ and CD8+ cells had a mean of about 3 ug, with a range of about 0.18 to 27.4 ug. Healthy donor samples averaged around 10 million reads for CD4+ and 11 million to 12 million for CD8+ cells.

Beyond this particular receptor, the publication reports: No significant difference in CD8+ Simpson's diversity was found between patients and healthy controls (P=0.060). Although roughly 30 CD8+ CDR3 sequences were shared by patients and controls, these sequences appeared highly expressed in patients and within the immunodominant clones of patients.

The study deep-sequenced TCR repertoires of sorted CD4+ and CD8+ blood T cells from severe aplastic anemia patients and healthy subjects. Ficoll-Paque density gradient centrifugation was used to isolate peripheral blood mononuclear cells. CD4+ and CD8+ T cells were sorted by FACS or magnetic beads before DNA extraction. This clonotype showed up just a few times. The target of this receptor is not known. Base qualities are missing; no much larger clone stands one base away. TCR beta VDJ combination and CDR3 sequence profiling used genomic DNA as the template. An Illumina HiSeq 2000 was used for TCR repertoire sequencing. Regarding the original processing steps: TRBV/TRBJ rearrangement plots, CDR3 size and DJ length profiles, and Simpson's diversity index were used to assess repertoires. The most abundant DNA sequence in the deep sequencing data was taken as the immunodominant clone. CDR3 amino acid sequences were screened for sharing across subjects and were compared with published repertoires and the VDJdb database. Through fastp at Q25 and MiXCR, TCRdb rebuilt clones from the public reads, retaining in-frame beta chains. Every distinct CDR3 protein forms one entry, paired with its most common genes and DNA. TCRdb, not the original authors, processed these V and J calls. For this sample the table gives 400,000 to 450,000 distinct CDR3 sequences, of which 55% to 75% were detected only once. The biggest ten clones account for around 4% of the sample.

Germline trimming: 4 bases from V, 1 base from J; junction bases outside gene matches: 3. The germline V gene sets CDR1 to SGHTA and CDR2 to FQGNSA. The cysteine opens and the phenylalanine closes a CDR3 of 17 amino acids. Just the 51-base CDR3 DNA is kept, in frame starting at base 1. The TCR was taken from a human donor in good health, serving as a control. Sequencing was done on a sample of sorted CD4+, CD8+, or CD8+CD57+ T cells (not recorded which) from PBMCs. This chain is built from TRBV7-2 and TRBJ2-1; TRBD2 agrees with 14 junctional bases. The nucleotide sequence reads TGTGCCAGCAGCTGGACTAGCGGGGGGACTTCCTACAATGAGCAGTTCTTC. Its translation reads: CASSWTSGGTSYNEQFF.